The source of this T cell receptor beta chain is a study of Ad26.COV2.S vaccination and SARS-CoV-2 variants. Overall study: Ad26.COV2.S given intramuscularly, once or twice 56 days apart.

The count of this clone is one. The target antigen is unknown. Other DNA sequences from this sample encode an identical CDR3 as well. Study outcomes and limitations: Recipients of vaccine and of placebo showed similar breadth of their non-spike TCR repertoires. Possible underestimation of total T cell responses by the TCR breadth and depth analyses was noted. Reports say spike-specific CD8+ and CD4+ T cell responses covered substantial breadth after vaccination.

Trimming took 0 bases from V and 7 from J, leaving 9 bases between them. The V gene's germline CDR1 is MNHEY and CDR2 SVGAGI. The CDR3 extends over 13 amino acids. Profiled with immunoSEQ multiplex PCR; TCRdb holds only in-frame clones, not every one. The table has roughly 350,000 clones, approximately 90% seen once. Treatment reported: about 20 received Ad26.COV2.S at low or high dose, single or two shots; several received placebo; per-sample allocation not given. Following the first vaccine or placebo injection, samples were taken on day 63. The chain recombines TRBV6-5 with TRBJ1-2; weak D call: TRBD1 (6 bases). The specimen was peripheral blood, collected in a trial of Ad26.COV2.S vaccine versus placebo. The origin of this receptor is a person between 18 and 65 years old who received the Ad26.COV2.S COVID-19 vaccine or a placebo. The DNA for the CDR3 is TGTGCCAGCAGTTACTCCAGGGGAGGTGGCTACACCTTC. This sequence encodes CASSYSRGGGYTF.